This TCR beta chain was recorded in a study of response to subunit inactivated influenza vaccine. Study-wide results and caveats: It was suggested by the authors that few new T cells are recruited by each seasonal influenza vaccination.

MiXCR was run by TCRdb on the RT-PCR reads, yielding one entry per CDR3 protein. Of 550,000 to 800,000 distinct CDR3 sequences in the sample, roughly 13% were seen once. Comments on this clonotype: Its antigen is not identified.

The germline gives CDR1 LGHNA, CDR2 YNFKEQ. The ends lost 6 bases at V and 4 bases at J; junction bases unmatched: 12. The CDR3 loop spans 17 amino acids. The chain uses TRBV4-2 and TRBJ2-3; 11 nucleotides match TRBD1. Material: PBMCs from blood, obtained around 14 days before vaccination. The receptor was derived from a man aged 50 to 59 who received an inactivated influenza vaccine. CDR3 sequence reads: CASSQSIRTGGADTQYF. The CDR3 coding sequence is TGTGCCAGCAGTCAGTCCATCAGGACAGGGGGCGCAGATACGCAGTATTTT.